The following is a T cell receptor (beta chain) sequence with its context. Its antigen is unknown. UMIs were added to TCR cDNA along with a universal primer site when it was made by 5'RACE template switching. TCRdb fed the 5' RACE reads into MiXCR, producing one record per CDR3 protein. The sample lists over 150,000 distinct CDR3 sequences, approximately 6.2% occurring once. The data were taken from a study of T cells after yellow fever vaccination. Germline V CDR1 and CDR2: LGHDT, YNNKEL (reference sequence). The CDR3 extends over 16 amino acids. The V and J ends lost 2 bases and 0 bases, in that order; junction bases with no gene match: 2. Whole-study results and caveats: Reappearance after the booster was seen for most primary-vaccination clones, at 95% to 97% CD4 and less than 90% CD8. High-abundance clonotypes from the bulk population could contaminate FACS-sorted repertoires. Weaker overall was a secondary response that nonetheless peaked faster, on day 5 versus 15.

The sequence was obtained from a young man who received the YFV17D yellow fever vaccine. This material consisted of CD4+ T cells sorted from PBMCs, taken on the day of the first yellow fever vaccination. The rearrangement uses TRBV3-1 and TRBJ2-1; 9 positions match TRBD2. Here the CDR3 DNA reads TGTGCCAGCAGCCAACTAGCGGGGTCCTCCTACAATGAGCAGTTCTTC. Translated, it gives CASSQLAGSSYNEQFF.